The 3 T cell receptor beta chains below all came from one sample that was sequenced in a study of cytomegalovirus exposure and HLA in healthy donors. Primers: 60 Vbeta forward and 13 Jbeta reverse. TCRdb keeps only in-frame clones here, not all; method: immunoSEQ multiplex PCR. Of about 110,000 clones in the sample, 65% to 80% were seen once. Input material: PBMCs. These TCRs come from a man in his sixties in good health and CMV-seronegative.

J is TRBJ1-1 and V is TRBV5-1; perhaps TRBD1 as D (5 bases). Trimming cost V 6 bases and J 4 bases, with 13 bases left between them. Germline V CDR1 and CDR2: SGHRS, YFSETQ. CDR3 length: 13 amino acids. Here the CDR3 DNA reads TGCGCCAGCACCACCGGGGGTGGCACTGAAGCTTTCTTT. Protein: CASTTGGGTEAFF.

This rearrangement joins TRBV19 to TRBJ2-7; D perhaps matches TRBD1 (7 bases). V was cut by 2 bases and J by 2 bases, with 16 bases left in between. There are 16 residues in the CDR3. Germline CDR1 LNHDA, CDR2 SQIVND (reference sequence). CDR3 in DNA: TGTGCCAGTAGTATAAGGGGGCGGGGCGGAGCCTACGAGCAGTACTTC. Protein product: CASSIRGRGGAYEQYF.

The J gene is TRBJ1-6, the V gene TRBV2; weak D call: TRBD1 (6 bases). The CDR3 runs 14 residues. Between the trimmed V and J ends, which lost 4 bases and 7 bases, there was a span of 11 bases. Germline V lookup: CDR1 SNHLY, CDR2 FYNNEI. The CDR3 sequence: CASSGQAENSPLHF. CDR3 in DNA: TGTGCCAGCAGTGGACAGGCCGAAAATTCACCCCTCCACTTT.